Here is one T cell receptor beta chain with its context. Its antigen is currently not known. Base qualities are not provided; no much larger clone lies one nucleotide away. The data are from a study of T cells in Graves' hyperthyroidism and ophthalmopathy (dated by TCRdb to between 2018 and 2021). About the full investigation: Peripheral blood was collected at initial diagnosis, before any treatment. To identify distinguishing TCR V-J signatures, a discovery cohort of about 95 patients was used, comprising some 45 with Graves' ophthalmopathy and 57 with stable Graves' hyperthyroidism. Prospective prediction of ophthalmopathy was tested in an independent validation cohort of fewer than 20 hyperthyroidism patients and 17 patients who later progressed to ophthalmopathy. The 95 to 100 discovery patients were divided at random into training and test sets in a 7:3 ratio. The study also compared thyroid tissue and blood T-cell repertoires from about six Graves' hyperthyroidism patients. Once sampling was done, hyperthyroidism patients were given methimazole at a starting dose of 30 mg daily, whereas ophthalmopathy patients were given high-dose intravenous methylprednisolone. According to the paper, TCR Vbeta CDR3 sequencing was carried out on 135 peripheral blood samples, which came from some 41 ophthalmopathy, around 75 hyperthyroidism and roughly 17 progressor patients.

Overall study outcomes, separate from this receptor: Most expanded thyroid clonotypes (frequency above 0.001) were also detected in blood, a finding suggesting that blood repertoires may reflect thyroid immune responses. Sample size was not statistically predetermined, and blinding of investigators to group allocation was not performed. In cross-validation, a model built on a 13 V-J signature told ophthalmopathy apart from stable hyperthyroidism with less than 90% sensitivity and about 81% specificity, and in testing the same model reached 80%/75%. During validation, the model predicted progression to ophthalmopathy a median of about 5.9 months ahead of onset, with around 71% sensitivity and almost 75% specificity.

The CDR3 numbers 16 residues from cysteine through phenylalanine. Of all the DNA, just the CDR3 is kept, 48 bases in frame from base 1. V loses 1 base of germline sequence and J loses 0 bases, and the interval between the two ends is 10 bases. Via the germline V gene, CDR1 is MDHEN and CDR2 SYDVKM. Moderately to severely active disease, a Clinical Activity Score of at least 3, a NOSPECS grade of at least 4, and a duration under 3 months were present in ophthalmopathy patients. Any patient with an uncontrolled infection, another autoimmune disease, pregnancy or lactation was excluded. Diagnoses were established on the basis of clinical symptoms, serum thyroxine and TRAb, thyroid ultrasound, and orbital computed tomography. PBMCs were separated from roughly 10 ml of fresh peripheral blood using Ficoll-Paque density gradient centrifugation. Trizol reagent was used to extract total RNA, and RNA quality was then checked on an Agilent 2100 Bioanalyzer.

The TCR beta CDR3 regions were amplified from RNA transcripts. For the first round of RT-PCR on the TCR CDR3, the HTBI primer set was used together with the Qiagen OneStep RT-PCR kit. Libraries were constructed in a second round of multiplex PCR, after which size selection and purification were carried out. Sequencing of the libraries was done on an Illumina HiSeq2000 using paired-end 100 bp reads. From the authors' description of their analysis: Raw data were processed with SOAPnuke, discarding reads with adapters, uncalled bases, mean Phred below 15, or no exact constant-primer or identifier match. High-quality paired reads were merged with COPE v1.2.5, and unique nucleotide sequences were defined as clonotypes. Clonotypes were aligned to IMGT TRBV, TRBD and TRBJ reference segments using MiTCR v1.1. Only V-J combinations with frequency above 0.0001, covering approximately 99% of repertoires, were analysed. A TCS score was defined as the ratio of F50 (clonal expansion) to E x V (chaos), with BLOSUM62-based TCRdist applied between CDR3 peptides within each V-J. Welch's t-statistics and random forest reduced roughly 500 V-J features to under 15, which were used in a naive Bayes classifier (R e1071). The public sequencing data were trimmed at Q25 with fastp and processed into clonotypes with MiXCR by TCRdb, which kept only in-frame beta chains. Under each unique CDR3 protein, matching rows form one entry showing the most common genes and DNA. These V and J calls originate from TCRdb's pipeline instead of the authors' own analysis. For this sample the table gives about half a million distinct CDR3 sequences, of which approximately 24% were detected only once. Of the sample, 10% to 12% falls within the top ten clones.

The sequenced material came from blood. This sequence uses TRBV28 and TRBJ1-3; the D gene lacks a confident call. The receptor was isolated from a woman between 25 and 40 years old with Graves' ophthalmopathy. The DNA reads TGTGCCAGCAGTTTATTTTCGGGAGACTCTGGAAACACCATATATTTT. Its protein is CASSLFSGDSGNTIYF.